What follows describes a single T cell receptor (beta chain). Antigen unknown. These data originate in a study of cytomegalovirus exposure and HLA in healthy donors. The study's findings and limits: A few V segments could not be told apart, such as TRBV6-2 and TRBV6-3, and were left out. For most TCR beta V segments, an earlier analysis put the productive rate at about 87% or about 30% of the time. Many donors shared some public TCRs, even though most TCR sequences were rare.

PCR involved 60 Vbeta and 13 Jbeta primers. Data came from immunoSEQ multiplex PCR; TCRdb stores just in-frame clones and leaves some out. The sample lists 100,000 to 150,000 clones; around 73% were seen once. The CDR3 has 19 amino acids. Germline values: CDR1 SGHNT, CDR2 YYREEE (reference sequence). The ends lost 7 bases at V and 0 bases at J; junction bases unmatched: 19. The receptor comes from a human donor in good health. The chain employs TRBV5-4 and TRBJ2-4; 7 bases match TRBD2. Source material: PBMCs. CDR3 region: CASVRGVGYHPLAKNIQYF. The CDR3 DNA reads TGTGCCAGCGTCCGGGGGGTGGGCTATCATCCCTTAGCCAAAAACATTCAGTACTTC.